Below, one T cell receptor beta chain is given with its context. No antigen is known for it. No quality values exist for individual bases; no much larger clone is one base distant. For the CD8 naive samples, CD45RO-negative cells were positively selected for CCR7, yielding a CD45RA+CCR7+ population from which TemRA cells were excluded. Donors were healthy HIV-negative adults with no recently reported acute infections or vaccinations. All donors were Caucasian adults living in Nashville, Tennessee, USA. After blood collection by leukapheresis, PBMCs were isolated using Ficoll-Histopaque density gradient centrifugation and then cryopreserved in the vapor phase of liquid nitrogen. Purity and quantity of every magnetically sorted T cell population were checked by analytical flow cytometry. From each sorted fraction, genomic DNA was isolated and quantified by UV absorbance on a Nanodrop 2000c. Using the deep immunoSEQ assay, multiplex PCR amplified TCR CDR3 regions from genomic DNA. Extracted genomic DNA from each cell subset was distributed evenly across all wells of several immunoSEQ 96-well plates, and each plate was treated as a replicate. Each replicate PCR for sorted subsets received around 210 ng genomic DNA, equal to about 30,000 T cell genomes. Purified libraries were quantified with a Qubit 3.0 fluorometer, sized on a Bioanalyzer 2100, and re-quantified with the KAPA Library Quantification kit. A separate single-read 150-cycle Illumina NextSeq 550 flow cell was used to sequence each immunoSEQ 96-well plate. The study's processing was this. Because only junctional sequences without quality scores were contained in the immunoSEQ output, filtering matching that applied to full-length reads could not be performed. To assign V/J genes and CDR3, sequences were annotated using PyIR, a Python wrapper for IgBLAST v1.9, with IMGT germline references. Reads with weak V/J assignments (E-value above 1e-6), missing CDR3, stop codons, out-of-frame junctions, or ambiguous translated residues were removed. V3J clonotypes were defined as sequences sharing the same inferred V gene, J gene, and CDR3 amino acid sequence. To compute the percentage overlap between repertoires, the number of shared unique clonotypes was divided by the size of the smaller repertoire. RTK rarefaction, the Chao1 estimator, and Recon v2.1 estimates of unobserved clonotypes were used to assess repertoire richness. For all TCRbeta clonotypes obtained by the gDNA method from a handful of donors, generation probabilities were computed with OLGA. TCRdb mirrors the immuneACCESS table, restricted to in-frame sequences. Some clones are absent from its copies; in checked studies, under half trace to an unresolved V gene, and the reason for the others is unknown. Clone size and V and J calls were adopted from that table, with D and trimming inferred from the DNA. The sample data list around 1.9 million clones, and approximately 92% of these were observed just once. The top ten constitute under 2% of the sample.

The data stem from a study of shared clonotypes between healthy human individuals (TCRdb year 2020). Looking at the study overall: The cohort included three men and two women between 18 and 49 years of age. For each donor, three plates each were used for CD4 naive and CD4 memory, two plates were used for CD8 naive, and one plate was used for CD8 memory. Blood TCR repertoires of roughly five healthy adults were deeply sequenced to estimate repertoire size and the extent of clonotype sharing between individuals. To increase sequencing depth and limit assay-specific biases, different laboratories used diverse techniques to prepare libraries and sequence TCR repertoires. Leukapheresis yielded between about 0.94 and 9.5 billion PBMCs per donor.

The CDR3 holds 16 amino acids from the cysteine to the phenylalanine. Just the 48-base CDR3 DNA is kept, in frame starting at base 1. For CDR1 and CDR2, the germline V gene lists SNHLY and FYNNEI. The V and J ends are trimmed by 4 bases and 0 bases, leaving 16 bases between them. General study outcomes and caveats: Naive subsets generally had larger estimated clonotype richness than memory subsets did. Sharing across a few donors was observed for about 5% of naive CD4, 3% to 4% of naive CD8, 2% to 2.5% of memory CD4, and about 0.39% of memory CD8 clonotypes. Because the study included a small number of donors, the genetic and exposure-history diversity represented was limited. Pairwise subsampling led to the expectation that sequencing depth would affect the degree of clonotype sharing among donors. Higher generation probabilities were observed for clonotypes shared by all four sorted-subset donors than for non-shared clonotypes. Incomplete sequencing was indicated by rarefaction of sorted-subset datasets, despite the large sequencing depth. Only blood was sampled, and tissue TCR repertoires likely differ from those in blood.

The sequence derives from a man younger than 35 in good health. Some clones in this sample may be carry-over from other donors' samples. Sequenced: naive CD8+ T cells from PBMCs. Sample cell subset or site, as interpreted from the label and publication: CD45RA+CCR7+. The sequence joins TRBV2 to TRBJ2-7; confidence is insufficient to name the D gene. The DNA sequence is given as TGTGCCAGCAGTGTGGTTCAGAGATCGACCTCCTACGAGCAGTACTTC. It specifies CASSVVQRSTSYEQYF. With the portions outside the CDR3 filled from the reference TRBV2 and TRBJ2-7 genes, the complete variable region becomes EPEVTQTPSHQVTQMGQEVILRCVPISNHLYFYWYRQILGQKVEFLVSFYNNEISEKSEIFDDQFSVERPDGSNFTLKIRSTKLEDSAMYFCASSVVQRSTSYEQYFGPGTRLTVT.